The 12 T cell receptor beta chains presented below share a single source sample, sequenced in a study of vaccination effects on CD4 cells after COVID-19 (dated by TCRdb to about 2022). After less than 13 days of culture, CD4+ T cells were isolated with the EasySep CD4+ T cell isolation kit. Antigen specificity for these receptors is unknown. Libraries were constructed by the immunoSEQ multiplex PCR assay. TCRdb took this table from immuneACCESS and kept in-frame rearrangements with V and J called. Such tables lack part of the clones; where checked against another copy, unresolved V genes explain under half of the gap, and the rest is unexplained. This sample holds about 76,000 clones; roughly 80% were observed only once. The ten biggest clones cover roughly 1.9% of the sample. The sequencing here drew on CD4+ T cells from PBMCs cultured without peptide, taken before COVID-19 vaccination. Receptors originate from a human donor who received a COVID-19 vaccine.

The sample holds a few counts of this clone. The chain couples TRBV9 to TRBJ1-3; D is uncertain. Per germline, CDR1 SGDLS and CDR2 YYNGEE. V was clipped by 0 bases and J by 3 bases, with 10 bases between them. The CDR3 is made up of 15 amino acids. CDR3 nucleotides: TGTGCCAGCAGCGTAGGGAGCGGGTTTGGAAACACCATATATTTT. Protein: CASSVGSGFGNTIYF.

This chain links TRBV5-1 with TRBJ2-5, with 13 positions matching TRBD2. J gave up 1 base and V 4 bases, and 4 bases lay outside the gene matches. This CDR3 spans 16 amino acids. CDR1 and CDR2 (germline): SGHRS, YFSETQ. The CDR3 reads CASSPGTSGAQETQYF. The CDR3 coding sequence is TGCGCCAGCAGCCCCGGGACTAGCGGGGCCCAAGAGACCCAGTACTTC.

This clone was detected a few times. The genes are TRBV4-1 and TRBJ1-2; TRBD1 might be the D (6 bases). V lost 0 bases to trimming and J lost 2 bases, with 13 bases between them. Germline lookup yields CDR1 MGHRA and CDR2 YSYEKL. The CDR3 sequence is 16 residues long. The CDR3 protein is CASSQDFDRNNYGYTF. As DNA, the CDR3 is TGCGCCAGCAGCCAAGATTTCGACAGGAACAACTATGGCTACACCTTC.

The chain employs TRBV2 and TRBJ1-1; a weak D match, TRBD1 (5 bases). There are 13 residues in the CDR3. Germline values: CDR1 SNHLY, CDR2 FYNNEI. V lost 7 bases and J lost 6, with 15 bases in between. This CDR3 reads CASKAQVVAEAFF. The CDR3, as DNA: TGTGCCAGCAAGGCACAGGTTGTTGCTGAAGCTTTCTTT.

This clone was picked up one time. V is TRBV6-5 and J is TRBJ1-3; the D gene is possibly TRBD1 (6 bases). Trimming took 4 bases from V and 0 from J, leaving 10 bases between them. The CDR3 has 15 residues. Germline V gives CDR1 MNHEY, CDR2 SVGAGI. CDR3 bases: TGTGCCAGCAGTTCTGACAGGCTCTCTGGAAACACCATATATTTT. This translates into CASSSDRLSGNTIYF.

The CDR3, as DNA: TGTGCCAGCACATTGACAGGACCTAACTATGGCTACACCTTC. Translation: CASTLTGPNYGYTF. V and J are TRBV28 and TRBJ1-2, with a possible D match to TRBD1 (6 bases). This CDR3 has 14 residues. Looked up from germline, CDR1 is MDHEN and CDR2 is SYDVKM. V was pared by 7 bases and J by 0 bases, with 12 bases between.

The V and J genes are TRBV19 and TRBJ1-1; D ambiguous. Germline-derived CDR1 and CDR2 are LNHDA and SQIVND (reference sequence). This CDR3 is 14 amino acids long. Trimming stripped 10 bases from V and 1 base from J, with 16 bases between. CDR3 residues: CATDPGQPNTEAFF. The CDR3 coding sequence is TGTGCCACAGACCCCGGCCAGCCGAACACTGAAGCTTTCTTT. The full variable domain, with the rest looked up from reference TRBV19 and TRBJ1-1, is DGGITQSPKYLFRKEGQNVTLSCEQNLNHDAMYWYRQDPGQGLRLIYYSQIVNDFQKGDIAEGYSVSREKKESFPLTVTSAQKNPTAFYLCATDPGQPNTEAFFGQGTRLTVV.

The chain employs TRBV5-1 and TRBJ2-7; TRBD2 might be the D (6 bases). Per the germline V gene, CDR1 is SGHRS and CDR2 is YFSETQ. The CDR3 extends over 15 amino acids. Trimming shortened V by 0 bases and J by 7 bases, and 17 bases separated the two germline ends. CDR3 sequence: CASSLDFGGYAEQYV. In DNA form, the CDR3 reads TGCGCCAGCAGCTTGGATTTCGGGGGTTATGCGGAGCAGTACGTC.

The sample holds a few counts of this clone. The chain joins TRBV30 to TRBJ1-1; D is possibly TRBD1 (5 bases). V lost 3 bases to trimming and J lost 8 bases, with 13 bases between them. This CDR3 spans 12 amino acids. Germline CDR1 is GTSNPN and CDR2 is SVGIG (reference sequence). DNA of the CDR3: TGTGCCTGGAGGGATTACGGGGGGGAAGCTTTCTTT. This codes for CAWRDYGGEAFF.

The V call is TRBV2, the J call TRBJ2-7; 7 nucleotides align to TRBD1. V lost 5 bases, J lost 13 bases, and 11 bases stayed unmatched. Germline V gene sequence: CDR1 SNHLY, CDR2 FYNNEI. The CDR3 runs to 12 residues. CDR3 in amino acids: CASSTLRGQPYV. The CDR3 DNA reads TGTGCCAGCAGTACTTTAAGGGGACAGCCTTACGTC.

The chain is built from TRBV24-1 and TRBJ2-2; the D gene could be TRBD1 or TRBD2 (5 bases each). This CDR3 spans 16 amino acids. Germline V gene sequence: CDR1 KGHDR, CDR2 SFDVKD. The V end lost 2 bases, the J end lost 5 bases, and 14 bases lay between the germline ends. The CDR3 DNA sequence: TGTGCCACCAGTGATTCACGGGGCGCAGTTACCGGGGAGCTGTTTTTT. Protein: CATSDSRGAVTGELFF.

The V and J genes are TRBV5-1 and TRBJ2-5; D is possibly TRBD1 (7 bases). Germline V CDR1 and CDR2: SGHRS, YFSETQ. V lost 9 bases and J lost 2, with 14 bases in between. There are 13 residues in the CDR3. The CDR3 region has the DNA TGCGCCACCCGGGAGACAGGGCAAGAGACCCAGTACTTC. Residues: CATRETGQETQYF.